This T cell receptor beta chain was sequenced during a study of T-cell memory formation after mild COVID-19. Across the whole study: Largely, the TCR clusters proved donor specific. Study findings and constraints: Clones that contracted clustered mainly in CM and EM if CD4+ and in EMRA if CD8+.

Germline loops: CDR1 SGDLS, CDR2 YYNGEE. Trimming removed 3 bases from V and 0 bases from J; junction bases left unmatched: 7. This CDR3 has 16 residues. This clonotype appeared a few times. Its antigen is undetermined. Constant-segment primers and 5'RACE yielded cDNA libraries for TCR alpha and TCR beta, each carrying sample barcodes and UMIs. TCRdb independently ran MiXCR on the 5' RACE reads; one entry per CDR3 protein. The sample contains some 82,000 distinct CDR3 sequences, roughly 12% of which appear only once. The sequencing input was PBMCs or a T cell subset sorted from them (not recorded which). This sequence originates from a man in his late teens or twenties who had mild COVID-19 (a few samples of this study predate the infection). Cell type and time point are not known. The chain uses TRBV9 and TRBJ1-1; TRBD1 matches 8 bases. This CDR3 is CASSAWDRKMNTEAFF. The CDR3 DNA sequence: TGTGCCAGCAGCGCCTGGGACAGGAAAATGAACACTGAAGCTTTCTTT.